The clone carrying this TCR beta chain was counted many times. The data were taken from a study of spatial heterogeneity in lung cancer. About the research overall: The count of detected beta-chain sequences consistently exceeded that of alpha-chain sequences.

Time point defined: sample taken at primary tumor resection. TCRdb ran MiXCR on the 5' RACE reads and lists one entry per CDR3 protein. The profile shows tens of thousands of distinct CDR3 sequences, just under 6% of them singletons. This clonotype was obtained from a male donor with early-stage non-small cell lung cancer. The input for sequencing was PBMCs, taken at surgery.

The CDR3 spells CASSYGGSPDSEPQHF. The CDR3 region has the DNA TGTGCCAGCAGTTACGGGGGGTCCCCGGATAGCGAGCCCCAGCATTTT. This chain connects TRBV6-5 to TRBJ1-5, with a possible D match to TRBD1 (5 bases). CDR3 length: 16 residues. Deletions cut 2 bases from V and 8 bases from J, with 19 bases between. Per the germline V gene, CDR1 is MNHEY and CDR2 is SVGAGI.